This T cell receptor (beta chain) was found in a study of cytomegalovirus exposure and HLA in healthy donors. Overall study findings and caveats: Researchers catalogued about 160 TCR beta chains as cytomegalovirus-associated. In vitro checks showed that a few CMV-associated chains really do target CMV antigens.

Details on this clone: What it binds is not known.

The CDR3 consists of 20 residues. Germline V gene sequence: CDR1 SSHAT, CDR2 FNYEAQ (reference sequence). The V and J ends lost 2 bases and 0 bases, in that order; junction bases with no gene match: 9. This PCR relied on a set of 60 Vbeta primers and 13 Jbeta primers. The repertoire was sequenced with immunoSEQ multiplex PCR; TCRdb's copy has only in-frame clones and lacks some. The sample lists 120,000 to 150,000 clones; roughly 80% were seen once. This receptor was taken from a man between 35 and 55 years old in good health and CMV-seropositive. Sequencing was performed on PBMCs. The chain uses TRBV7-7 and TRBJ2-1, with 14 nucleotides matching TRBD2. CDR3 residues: CASSLNVGTSGSFSYNEQFF. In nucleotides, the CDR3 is TGTGCCAGCAGCTTAAATGTCGGGACTAGCGGGAGTTTCTCCTACAATGAGCAGTTCTTC.